The 16 T cell receptor beta chains below all came from one sample that was sequenced in a study of cytomegalovirus exposure and HLA in healthy donors. The PCR had 60 Vbeta and 13 Jbeta primers. This table comes from immunoSEQ multiplex PCR, and its TCRdb copy is limited to in-frame clones, with some not included. In the table there are approximately 190,000 clones, more than 75% of which are singletons. Sequenced material: PBMCs. The receptor set was obtained from a woman aged 45-65 years in good health and CMV-seropositive.

The chain combines TRBV30 with TRBJ2-2; 13 bases fit TRBD2. Germline loops: CDR1 GTSNPN, CDR2 SVGIG (reference sequence). The CDR3 covers 19 residues. V gave up 5 bases and J gave up 6 bases; unmatched junction bases: 18. The CDR3 sequence: CAWRFRTSGGQRSPGELFF. The CDR3 nucleotides are TGTGCCTGGCGATTTCGGACTAGCGGGGGCCAACGGAGCCCCGGGGAGCTGTTTTTT.

The V call is TRBV6-5, the J call TRBJ2-3; TRBD1 aligns across 7 bases. The CDR3 has 15 amino acids. The V and J ends lost 5 bases and 0 bases, in that order; junction bases with no gene match: 5. Germline CDR1 reads MNHEY; CDR2 reads SVGAGI. CDR3 bases: TGTGCCAGCAGTGGGACAGAGGAGAGCACAGATACGCAGTATTTT. Its translation is CASSGTEESTDTQYF.

The rearrangement uses TRBV7-2 and TRBJ2-6, with 8 bases that match TRBD1. Germline V CDR1 and CDR2: SGHTA, FQGNSA. V dropped 5 bases and J dropped 2; count of bases not matched to a gene: 5. This CDR3 contains 16 residues. CDR3 protein: CASSPRTGTGANVLTF. CDR3 DNA sequence: TGTGCCAGCAGCCCCCGGACAGGGACTGGGGCCAACGTCCTGACTTTC.

The J gene is TRBJ2-5, the V gene TRBV11-2, with TRBD2 identical over 10 bases. J gave up 5 bases and V 5 bases, and 8 bases lay outside the gene matches. This CDR3 has 15 amino acids. Per germline, CDR1 SGHAT and CDR2 FQNNGV. The CDR3 nucleotides are TGTGCCAGCAGCCCTTCTAGCGGGGGTGGGGAGACCCAGTACTTC. Translated, it gives CASSPSSGGGETQYF.

About this clone itself: Other DNA sequences from this sample encode an identical CDR3 as well. This chain connects TRBV5-1 to TRBJ1-4; 8 positions agree with TRBD1. V trimming: 4 bases; J trimming: 8 bases; junction bases outside the gene matches: 7. This CDR3 comprises 14 residues. Per germline, CDR1 SGHRS and CDR2 YFSETQ. CDR3 in DNA: TGCGCCAGCAGCCCCGGACAGGGCGGGGAAAAACTGTTTTTT. Its translation: CASSPGQGGEKLFF. Drawing the rest from reference TRBV5-1 and TRBJ1-4, the complete variable domain is KAGVTQTPRYLIKTRGQQVTLSCSPISGHRSVSWYQQTPGQGLQFLFEYFSETQRNKGNFPGRFSGRQFSNSRSEMNVSTLELGDSALYLCASSPGQGGEKLFFGSGTQLSVL.

The chain uses TRBV6-5 and TRBJ1-1; 8 nucleotides line up with TRBD1. This CDR3 comprises 14 residues. Germline CDR1 reads MNHEY; CDR2 reads SVGAGI. With V trimmed by 5 bases and J by 4 bases, 6 bases remained unmatched. CDR3 region: CASSMTGAFTEAFF. Here the CDR3 DNA reads TGTGCCAGCAGTATGACAGGGGCTTTCACTGAAGCTTTCTTT.

DNA of the CDR3: TGTGCCAGCAAGGGTCTAGCGGGGAACACAGATACGCAGTATTTT. Its translation is CASKGLAGNTDTQYF. This chain uses TRBV6-5 with TRBJ2-3; 9 positions match TRBD2. This CDR3 comprises 15 residues. Germline trimming cut 7 bases from V and 2 bases from J; bases unmatched to any gene: 7. CDR1 is MNHEY, CDR2 SVGAGI, per germline.

The chain employs TRBV9 and TRBJ1-1; D is perhaps TRBD1 (6 bases). There are 15 residues in the CDR3. Germline lookup yields CDR1 SGDLS and CDR2 YYNGEE. V was shortened by 2 bases and J by 0 bases, with 11 bases between the two germline ends. CDR3 amino acids: CASSVGGAVNTEAFF. The CDR3 coding sequence is TGTGCCAGCAGCGTGGGGGGGGCCGTGAACACTGAAGCTTTCTTT. The entire variable domain, with the rest obtained from reference TRBV9 and TRBJ1-1, is as follows: DSGVTQTPKHLITATGQRVTLRCSPRSGDLSVYWYQQSLDQGLQFLIQYYNGEERAKGNILERFSAQQFPDLHSELNLSSLELGDSALYFCASSVGGAVNTEAFFGQGTRLTVV.

The chain combines TRBV7-9 with TRBJ2-5, with D possibly TRBD1 on 5 matching bases. V was trimmed by 10 bases and J by 2 bases, leaving 11 bases between them. Germline V CDR1 and CDR2: SEHNR, FQNEAQ (reference sequence). The length of the CDR3 is 12 residues. The CDR3 loop reads CATTGQQETQYF. The CDR3 region has the DNA TGTGCCACCACAGGACAACAAGAGACCCAGTACTTC.

The V gene is TRBV4-2, the J gene TRBJ2-5, with 8 positions matching TRBD2. Germline V gives CDR1 LGHNA, CDR2 YNFKEQ. The CDR3 runs 15 residues. Trimming removed 0 bases from V and 5 bases from J; junction bases left unmatched: 5. The DNA of the CDR3 is TGTGCCAGCAGCCAAGACAGCGGGGGACCGGAGACCCAGTACTTC. Translating gives CASSQDSGGPETQYF.

This clone was observed a handful of times. The CDR3 DNA reads TGTGCCAGTCGTGGCGAAGGCCGGGGAGGCAATCAGCCCCAGCATTTT. It specifies CASRGEGRGGNQPQHF. This chain joins TRBV19 and TRBJ1-5; unclear D gene. Germline V gene sequence: CDR1 LNHDA, CDR2 SQIVND (reference sequence). The CDR3 consists of 16 residues. The ends were cut back, 8 bases at V and 2 bases at J, with 19 bases in the middle. The variable domain in full, completed from reference TRBV19 and TRBJ1-5, reads DGGITQSPKYLFRKEGQNVTLSCEQNLNHDAMYWYRQDPGQGLRLIYYSQIVNDFQKGDIAEGYSVSREKKESFPLTVTSAQKNPTAFYLCASRGEGRGGNQPQHFGDGTRLSIL.

This clone was picked up a small number of times. The J gene is TRBJ1-1, the V gene TRBV28; TRBD1 is a possible D gene (6 bases). CDR3 size: 17 residues. V lost 3 bases and J lost 0, with 17 bases in between. Germline CDR1 MDHEN, CDR2 SYDVKM. The CDR3 coding sequence is TGTGCCAGCAGTTTGACAGGCCACCGGGGGGTGAACACTGAAGCTTTCTTT. It specifies CASSLTGHRGVNTEAFF.

The chain links TRBV10-2 to TRBJ1-6; 9 bases match TRBD1. This CDR3 region has 15 residues. J gave up 4 bases and V 5 bases, and 3 bases lay outside the gene matches. Germline values: CDR1 WSHSY, CDR2 SAAADI. The CDR3 is CASSIGQGYNSPLHF. In DNA form, the CDR3 reads TGCGCCAGCAGTATTGGACAGGGGTATAATTCACCCCTCCACTTT.

The chain uses TRBV4-2 and TRBJ1-6; the D is unclear. V lost 3 bases and J lost 6, with 15 bases in between. The CDR3 contains 16 residues. Germline CDR1 and CDR2: LGHNA and YNFKEQ. The CDR3 reads CASSHQSNSLNSPLHF. Here the CDR3 DNA reads TGTGCCAGCAGCCACCAATCGAACAGCCTTAATTCACCCCTCCACTTT.

This rearrangement joins TRBV28 to TRBJ2-1; D may be TRBD2 (5 bases). V shed 6 bases and J shed 9 bases, with 12 bases lying between them. Looked up from germline, CDR1 is MDHEN and CDR2 is SYDVKM. This CDR3 has 12 residues. CDR3: CASSPPRGEQFF. The DNA of the CDR3 is TGTGCCAGCAGCCCGCCCCGGGGTGAGCAGTTCTTC.

The table lists this clone with a few counts. The CDR3 sequence is CASSTGHRDYGYTF. CDR3 nucleotides: TGTGCCAGCAGTACCGGTCACAGGGACTATGGCTACACCTTC. The rearrangement uses TRBV6-1 and TRBJ1-2; D is perhaps TRBD1 (6 bases). CDR1 is MNHNS and CDR2 is SASEGT in the germline V gene. The CDR3 runs 14 residues. The ends were cut back, 5 bases at V and 3 bases at J, with 13 bases in the middle.